Below, 21 T cell receptor beta chains from the same sample are listed, as sequenced in a study of T cell responses to AZD1222 COVID-19 vaccine (dated by TCRdb to the early 2020s). Per the publication, the time point label means: about 28 days (+/-7) after the second vaccine dose. Library prep was done by the immunoSEQ multiplex PCR assay. Sourced from immuneACCESS, this table was stored by TCRdb with only in-frame sequences that have V and J called. A share of the clones is absent; for the studies checked, an unresolved V gene accounts for under half, and the remainder has no known explanation. Counted in this sample were fewer than 120,000 clones; about 94% of them appeared once. About 3% of the sample lies in the top ten. The sample here was peripheral blood, taken 28 days after the second AZD1222 dose. These receptors all come from an adult who received the AZD1222 COVID-19 vaccine.

The chain combines TRBV6-5 with TRBJ2-1; 7 bases line up with TRBD1. The CDR3 has 14 amino acids. Germline V gene data show CDR1 as MNHEY and CDR2 as SVGAGI. V shed 8 bases and J 3 bases; nucleotides not matched to a gene: 7. The CDR3 loop is CASASGQYYNEQFF. The CDR3 coding sequence is TGTGCCAGCGCTTCGGGACAGTACTACAATGAGCAGTTCTTC.

This chain connects TRBV13 to TRBJ1-2, with D possibly TRBD1 on 6 matching bases. The CDR3 totals 17 residues. The germline V gene encodes CDR1 PRHDT and CDR2 FYEKMQ (reference sequence). V dropped 1 base and J dropped 8 bases, with 23 bases sitting between them. This chain's CDR3 is CASSLVGSGHQLRGYTF. In DNA form, the CDR3 reads TGTGCCAGCAGCTTAGTGGGGTCGGGACACCAGTTGAGAGGCTACACCTTC.

This chain connects TRBV5-8 to TRBJ2-1; D ambiguous. Germline V gene data show CDR1 as SGHTS and CDR2 as YDEGEE. Deletions cut 0 bases from V and 4 bases from J, with 5 bases between. CDR3 length: 13 amino acids. CDR3 protein: CASSLGLYNEQFF. CDR3 bases: TGTGCCAGCAGCTTGGGGCTATACAATGAGCAGTTCTTC.

CDR3 region: CSVEVMNTEAFF. The CDR3 DNA is TGCAGCGTTGAGGTTATGAACACTGAAGCTTTCTTT. The rearrangement links TRBV29-1 to TRBJ1-1; no clear D. The CDR3 has 12 amino acids. V was clipped by 3 bases and J by 0 bases, with 5 bases between them. Germline CDR1 and CDR2: SQVTM and ANQGSEA.

This rearrangement joins TRBV28 to TRBJ1-5; perhaps TRBD1 as D (5 bases). This CDR3 has 17 residues. Between the trimmed V and J ends, which lost 2 bases and 0 bases, there was a span of 14 bases. CDR1 MDHEN and CDR2 SYDVKM come from the germline V gene. Here the CDR3 reads CASSLTGRFYSNQPQHF. CDR3 nucleotides: TGTGCCAGCAGTTTAACGGGACGGTTCTATAGCAATCAGCCCCAGCATTTT.

This chain uses TRBV11-2 with TRBJ2-7; 10 bases fit TRBD1. The V segment lost 5 bases and the J segment 6 bases; nucleotides outside the gene matches: 10. Germline V gene data show CDR1 as SGHAT and CDR2 as FQNNGV. The CDR3 spans 15 residues. The CDR3 DNA reads as TGTGCCAGCAGCCTAGCCGGGACAGGGGCTGGCGAGCAGTACTTC. It codes for CASSLAGTGAGEQYF.

Here the CDR3 reads CASSFNRPIAEQYF. The CDR3 coding sequence is TGTGCCAGCAGCTTTAATAGGCCAATCGCCGAGCAGTACTTC. This chain uses TRBV11-2 with TRBJ2-7; no reliable D call. The CDR3 runs to 14 residues. CDR1 SGHAT and CDR2 FQNNGV come from the germline V gene. The V gene lost 3 bases and the J gene lost 6 bases, with 15 bases spanning the gap.

This rearrangement joins TRBV12-3 or TRBV12-4 to TRBJ2-5, with unresolved D. The CDR3 length is 13 residues. The V end was cut by 4 bases, the J end by 2 bases, with 8 bases between. The CDR3 sequence is CASSWAVQETQYF. CDR3 bases: TGTGCCAGCAGTTGGGCAGTGCAAGAGACCCAGTACTTC.

The rearrangement joins TRBV7-9 to TRBJ1-1; 10 bases agree with TRBD1. The J segment lost 3 bases and the V segment lost 5 bases, leaving 6 bases of the junction unmatched. Germline CDR1 reads SEHNR; CDR2 reads FQNEAQ (reference sequence). The CDR3 sequence is 15 residues long. In DNA, the CDR3 is TGTGCCAGCAGCCCACGACAGGGGGCTGACACTGAAGCTTTCTTT. Translation: CASSPRQGADTEAFF.

This chain connects TRBV2 to TRBJ2-3; D might be TRBD1 (5 bases). The CDR3 sequence is 16 residues long. V was shortened by 0 bases and J by 0 bases, with 10 bases between the two germline ends. Per germline, CDR1 SNHLY and CDR2 FYNNEI. The CDR3 is CASSEARAHSTDTQYF. In DNA, the CDR3 is TGTGCCAGCAGTGAAGCCAGGGCCCATAGCACAGATACGCAGTATTTT.

The chain recombines TRBV14 with TRBJ2-3, with unresolved D. The CDR3 loop spans 12 amino acids. The ends were cut back, 4 bases at V and 3 bases at J, with 5 bases in the middle. Germline V CDR1 and CDR2: SGHDN, FVKESK. CDR3 protein: CASSPSTDTQYF. For the CDR3, the DNA is TGTGCCAGCAGCCCCAGTACAGATACGCAGTATTTT.

The rearrangement joins TRBV20-1 to TRBJ1-2; a weak D match, TRBD1 (5 bases). The germline V gene encodes CDR1 DFQATT and CDR2 SNEGSKA (reference sequence). Trimming took off 3 bases at V and 0 bases at J, with 14 bases between the two ends. There are 15 residues in the CDR3. The CDR3 protein is CSASLGLLANYGYTF. The CDR3 DNA reads as TGCAGTGCTAGTTTGGGACTTTTAGCTAACTATGGCTACACCTTC.

V and J are TRBV5-8 and TRBJ1-2; TRBD1 agrees at 7 bases. Losses at the gene ends were 4 bases for V and 8 bases for J; bases not matched to a gene: 17. The CDR3 has 16 amino acids. Germline CDR1 is SGHTS and CDR2 is YDEGEE. CDR3 in amino acids: CASSMPGWEGARGYTF. CDR3 DNA: TGTGCCAGCAGCATGCCGGGGTGGGAGGGGGCGAGAGGCTACACCTTC.

V and J are TRBV3-1 (or the pseudogene TRBV3-2) and TRBJ2-2; 9 nucleotides match TRBD1. The ends lost 6 bases at V and 0 bases at J; junction bases unmatched: 8. The CDR3 is 17 amino acids. The V gene's germline CDR1 is LGHDT and CDR2 YNNKEL (reference sequence). This CDR3 reads CASRRMRQGANTGELFF. The CDR3 DNA is TGTGCCAGCAGGAGGATGAGACAGGGGGCGAACACCGGGGAGCTGTTTTTT.

The CDR3 DNA sequence: TGTGCCAGCAGGGACGACAGGGGGCCGGGGATGGAGACCCAGTACTTC. Encoded protein: CASRDDRGPGMETQYF. J is TRBJ2-5 and V is TRBV27, with 10 nucleotides matching TRBD1. This CDR3 comprises 16 residues. V was pared by 6 bases and J by 5 bases, with 12 bases of the junction left unmatched. Germline values: CDR1 MNHEY, CDR2 SMNVEV (reference sequence).

The chain recombines TRBV24-1 with TRBJ2-1; 7 nucleotides line up with TRBD2. Germline CDR1 is KGHDR and CDR2 is SFDVKD. The J segment lost 0 bases and the V segment lost 1 base, leaving 2 bases of the junction unmatched. CDR3 size: 16 residues. The CDR3 coding sequence is TGTGCCACCAGTGATTTCGGGAGGCGCTCCTACAATGAGCAGTTCTTC. Translating gives CATSDFGRRSYNEQFF.

The CDR3 sequence: CTSSQDHNPPRGQPQHF. The CDR3 nucleotides read TGCACCAGCAGCCAAGATCACAACCCCCCGAGGGGTCAGCCCCAGCATTTT. The V call is TRBV1, the J call TRBJ1-5. TRBV1 is designated a pseudogene. CDR3 length: 17 residues.

The chain has TRBV5-1 and TRBJ2-7; 10 nucleotides match TRBD2. The CDR3 has 18 residues. CDR1 and CDR2 (germline): SGHRS, YFSETQ. After removal of 4 bases from V and 6 bases from J, the junction contained 19 bases not matched to a gene. CDR3 bases: TGCGCCAGCAGCCCAACCCCTAGCGGGAGTCCACAGTGGGGCGAGCAGTACTTC. This encodes CASSPTPSGSPQWGEQYF.

The gene calls are TRBV11-2 and TRBJ1-1, with TRBD1 as a possible D gene (5 bases). This CDR3 region has 16 residues. Germline V CDR1 and CDR2: SGHAT, FQNNGV. V gave up 2 bases and J gave up 2 bases, with 15 bases separating them. CDR3 sequence (DNA): TGTGCCAGCAGCTTAAACGTGGGCAGGGAAAACACTGAAGCTTTCTTT. Its protein is CASSLNVGRENTEAFF.

The rearrangement links TRBV5-1 to TRBJ2-2; no firm D call. This CDR3 spans 17 amino acids. Germline V gene sequence: CDR1 SGHRS, CDR2 YFSETQ. V was clipped by 1 base and J by 6 bases, with 19 bases between them. Here the CDR3 reads CASSLLIFVLGPGELFF. DNA for the CDR3: TGCGCCAGCAGCTTGCTGATTTTCGTCCTAGGGCCCGGGGAGCTGTTTTTT.

This chain joins TRBV18 and TRBJ1-4, with D unresolved. Trimming removed 2 bases from V and 11 bases from J, with 15 bases in between. CDR3 size: 14 residues. The germline V gene has CDR1 KGHSH and CDR2 LQKENI. The CDR3: CASSPSLSKEKLFF. DNA of the CDR3: TGTGCCAGCTCACCATCCCTTTCGAAGGAGAAACTGTTTTTT.